The TCR beta chain described here comes from a study of cytomegalovirus exposure and HLA in healthy donors. Researchers ran the PCR with 60 Vbeta and 13 Jbeta primers. Produced via immunoSEQ multiplex PCR; TCRdb's table is partial and in-frame only. There are roughly 67,000 clones in the sample; roughly 80% occur only once, and around 2.9% lies in the top ten. CDR1 is LNHDA, CDR2 SQIVND, per germline (reference sequence). Trimming cost V 0 bases and J 10 bases, with 10 bases left between them. The CDR3 has 13 residues. The source of this sequence is a woman in her 30s in good health and CMV-seronegative. The sample was PBMCs. The chain employs TRBV19 and TRBJ1-5; D may be TRBD1 (5 bases). The CDR3 DNA sequence: TGTGCCAGTAGTATAGATGGGGCCCGACCCCAGCATTTT. Protein product: CASSIDGARPQHF.